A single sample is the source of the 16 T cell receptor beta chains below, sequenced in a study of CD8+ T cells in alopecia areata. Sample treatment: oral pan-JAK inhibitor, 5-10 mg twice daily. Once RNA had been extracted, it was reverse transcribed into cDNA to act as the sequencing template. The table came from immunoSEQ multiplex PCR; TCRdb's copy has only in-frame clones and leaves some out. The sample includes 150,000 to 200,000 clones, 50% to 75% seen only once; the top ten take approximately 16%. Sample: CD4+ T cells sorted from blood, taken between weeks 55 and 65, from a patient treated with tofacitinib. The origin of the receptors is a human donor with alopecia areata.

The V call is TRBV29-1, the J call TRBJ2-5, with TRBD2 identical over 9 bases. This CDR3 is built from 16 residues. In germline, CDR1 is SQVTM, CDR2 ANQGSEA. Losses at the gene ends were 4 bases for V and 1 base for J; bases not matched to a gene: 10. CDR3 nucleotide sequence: TGCAGCGTTGGTCCTAATAGCGGGGGCTCCCAAGAGACCCAGTACTTC. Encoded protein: CSVGPNSGGSQETQYF.

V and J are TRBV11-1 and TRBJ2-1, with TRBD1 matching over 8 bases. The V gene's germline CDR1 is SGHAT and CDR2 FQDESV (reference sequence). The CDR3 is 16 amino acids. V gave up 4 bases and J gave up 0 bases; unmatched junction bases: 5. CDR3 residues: CASSSRDRNSYNEQFF. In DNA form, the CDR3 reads TGTGCCAGCAGCTCCAGGGACAGGAACTCCTACAATGAGCAGTTCTTC.

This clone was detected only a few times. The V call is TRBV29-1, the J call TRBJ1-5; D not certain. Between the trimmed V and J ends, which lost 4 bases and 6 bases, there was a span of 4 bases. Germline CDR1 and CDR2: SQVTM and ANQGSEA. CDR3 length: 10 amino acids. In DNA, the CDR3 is TGCAGCGTTGGAAGTCAGCCCCAGCATTTT. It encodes CSVGSQPQHF.

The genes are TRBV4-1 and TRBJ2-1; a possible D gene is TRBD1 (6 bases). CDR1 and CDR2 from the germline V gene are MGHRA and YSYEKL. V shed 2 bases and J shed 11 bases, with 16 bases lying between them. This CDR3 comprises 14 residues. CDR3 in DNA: TGCGCCAGCAGCCAACCTCAAGGACAGATTAAGCAGTTCTTC. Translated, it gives CASSQPQGQIKQFF.

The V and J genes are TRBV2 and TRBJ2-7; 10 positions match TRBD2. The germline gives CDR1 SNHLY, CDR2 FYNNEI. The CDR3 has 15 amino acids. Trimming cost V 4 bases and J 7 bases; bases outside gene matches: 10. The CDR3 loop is CASSGSTSGAGEQYF. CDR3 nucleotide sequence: TGTGCCAGCAGTGGCAGCACTAGCGGGGCGGGGGAGCAGTACTTC.

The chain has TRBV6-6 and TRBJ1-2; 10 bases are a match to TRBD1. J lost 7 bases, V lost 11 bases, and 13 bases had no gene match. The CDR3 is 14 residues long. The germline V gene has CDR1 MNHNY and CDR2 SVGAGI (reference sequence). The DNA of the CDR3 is TGTGCCGCCTACACCCGGGACAGGGGTTTTGGCTACACCTTC. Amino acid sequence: CAAYTRDRGFGYTF.

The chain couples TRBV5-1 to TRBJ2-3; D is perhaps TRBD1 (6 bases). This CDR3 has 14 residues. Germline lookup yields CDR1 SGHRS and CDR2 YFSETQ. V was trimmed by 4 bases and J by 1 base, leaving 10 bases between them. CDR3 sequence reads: CASSPRQGTDTQYF. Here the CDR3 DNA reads TGCGCCAGCAGCCCTCGACAGGGCACAGATACGCAGTATTTT.

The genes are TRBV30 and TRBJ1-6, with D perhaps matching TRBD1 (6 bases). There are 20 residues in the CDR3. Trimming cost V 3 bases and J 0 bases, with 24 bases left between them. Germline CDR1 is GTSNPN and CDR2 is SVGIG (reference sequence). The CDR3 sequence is CAWSPRGGQKKSSYNSPLHF. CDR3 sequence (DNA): TGTGCCTGGAGCCCACGGGGGGGGCAGAAGAAGTCCTCCTATAATTCACCCCTCCACTTT.

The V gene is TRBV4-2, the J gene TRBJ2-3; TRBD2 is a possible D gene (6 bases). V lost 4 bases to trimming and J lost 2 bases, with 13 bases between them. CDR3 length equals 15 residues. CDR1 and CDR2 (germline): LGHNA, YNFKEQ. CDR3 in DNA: TGTGCCAGCAGCCCAAATAGCGGCTTCACAGATACGCAGTATTTT. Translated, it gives CASSPNSGFTDTQYF.

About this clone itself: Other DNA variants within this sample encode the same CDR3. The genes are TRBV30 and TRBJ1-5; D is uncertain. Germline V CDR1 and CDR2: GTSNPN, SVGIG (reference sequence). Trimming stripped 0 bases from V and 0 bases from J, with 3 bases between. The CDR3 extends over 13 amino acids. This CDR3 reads CAWSVDSNQPQHF. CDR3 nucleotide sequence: TGTGCCTGGAGTGTTGATAGCAATCAGCCCCAGCATTTT.

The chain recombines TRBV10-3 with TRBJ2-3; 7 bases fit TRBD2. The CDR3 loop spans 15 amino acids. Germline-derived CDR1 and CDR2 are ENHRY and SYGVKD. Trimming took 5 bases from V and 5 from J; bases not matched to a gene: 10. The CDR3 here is CAISPGTIYLDTQYF. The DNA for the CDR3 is TGTGCCATCAGTCCCGGGACTATTTATCTAGATACGCAGTATTTT.

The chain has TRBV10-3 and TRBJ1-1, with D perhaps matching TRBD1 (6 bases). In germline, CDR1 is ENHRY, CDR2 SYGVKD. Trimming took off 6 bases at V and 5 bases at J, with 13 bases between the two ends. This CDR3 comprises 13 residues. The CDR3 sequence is CAISPDRHTEAFF. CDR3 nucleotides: TGTGCCATCAGCCCCGACAGGCATACTGAAGCTTTCTTT.

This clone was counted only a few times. The CDR3 bases are TGTGCCAGCAGAGGGGCCTCTACCGGGGAGCTGTTTTTT. Protein: CASRGASTGELFF. J is TRBJ2-2 and V is TRBV2, with D possibly TRBD1 on 5 matching bases. The ends were cut back, 6 bases at V and 5 bases at J, with 10 bases in the middle. CDR1 and CDR2 (germline): SNHLY, FYNNEI. The CDR3 spans 13 residues.

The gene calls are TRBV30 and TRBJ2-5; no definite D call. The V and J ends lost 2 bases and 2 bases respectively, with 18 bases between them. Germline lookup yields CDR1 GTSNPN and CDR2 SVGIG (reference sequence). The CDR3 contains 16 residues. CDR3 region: CAWSRMVGLTQETQYF. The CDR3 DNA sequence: TGTGCCTGGAGTAGGATGGTGGGCCTTACACAAGAGACCCAGTACTTC.

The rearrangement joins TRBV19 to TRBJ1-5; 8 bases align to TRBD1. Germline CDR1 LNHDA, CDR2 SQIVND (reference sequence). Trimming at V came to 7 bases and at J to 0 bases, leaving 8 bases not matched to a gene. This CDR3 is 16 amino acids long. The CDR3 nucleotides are TGTGCCAGTAAGGTGCAGGGGGCGGTTAGCAATCAGCCCCAGCATTTT. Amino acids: CASKVQGAVSNQPQHF.

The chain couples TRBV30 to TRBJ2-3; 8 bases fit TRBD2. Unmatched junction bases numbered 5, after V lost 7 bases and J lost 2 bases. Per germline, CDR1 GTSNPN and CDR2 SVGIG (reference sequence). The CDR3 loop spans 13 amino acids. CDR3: CASRRGATDTQYF. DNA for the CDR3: TGTGCCTCCCGGCGGGGGGCCACAGATACGCAGTATTTT.